One and the same sample provided the 28 T cell receptor beta chains below, sequenced in a study of vaccination effects on CD4 cells after COVID-19. ViraFEST assay sequencing came after antigen-specific CD4+ T cells were expanded with viral peptide pools. CD4+ T cell isolation took place after approximately 11 days of culture. Vaccinees lacked prior SARS-CoV-2 infection and tested negative for nucleocapsid antibodies. TCRdb keeps only in-frame clones here, not all; method: immunoSEQ multiplex PCR. The table lists under 45,000 clones, approximately 70% of them singletons, with roughly 25% in the top ten. These receptors have no identified antigens. Sequenced material: CD4+ T cells from PBMCs cultured with HCoV-OC43 spike peptides, taken before COVID-19 vaccination. Specified subset: HCoV-OC43 spike overlapping peptide pool stimulation. The source is a human donor who received a COVID-19 vaccine.

Turning to this clone: An end of the junction does not agree with germline; a read error may underlie this. The chain links TRBV5-1 to TRBJ1-5; unclear D gene. In germline, CDR1 is SGHRS, CDR2 YFSETQ. The CDR3 consists of 18 residues. CDR3 residues: CASSPGPQHLYSNQPQHF. CDR3 in DNA: TGCGCCAGCAGCCCCGGGCCCCAGCACCTCTATAGCAATCAACCCCAGCATTTT.

The V call is TRBV6-5, the J call TRBJ1-1, with D perhaps matching TRBD1 (6 bases). V was pared by 4 bases and J by 9 bases, with 9 bases between. Looked up from germline, CDR1 is MNHEY and CDR2 is SVGAGI. The CDR3 loop spans 11 amino acids. The CDR3, as DNA: TGTGCCAGCAGTTTACAGGGAAAAGCTTTCTTT. Protein product: CASSLQGKAFF.

V and J are TRBV5-1 and TRBJ1-1; TRBD1 matches 7 bases. Trimming removed 4 bases from V and 1 base from J; junction bases left unmatched: 7. CDR1 and CDR2 from the germline V gene are SGHRS and YFSETQ. The CDR3 has 15 residues. CDR3 loop: CASSVTGTANTEAFF. Here the CDR3 DNA reads TGCGCCAGCAGCGTGACCGGGACAGCGAACACTGAAGCTTTCTTT.

A few counts support this clone. The rearrangement joins TRBV3-1 (or the pseudogene TRBV3-2) to TRBJ2-1; D remains ambiguous. CDR1 and CDR2 from the germline V gene are LGHDT and YNNKEL (reference sequence). The CDR3 covers 14 residues. V gave up 4 bases and J gave up 6 bases, with 13 bases separating them. The CDR3 DNA reads TGTGCCAGCAGCCGGTCAGGCCGATCCAATGAGCAGTTCTTC. Amino acids: CASSRSGRSNEQFF.

The J gene is TRBJ2-1, the V gene TRBV9, with 7 bases that match TRBD2. The CDR3 extends over 13 amino acids. Germline loops: CDR1 SGDLS, CDR2 YYNGEE. V dropped 0 bases and J dropped 9; count of bases not matched to a gene: 3. CDR3 protein: CASSVEPGGEQFF. CDR3 sequence (DNA): TGTGCCAGCAGCGTAGAGCCGGGGGGTGAGCAGTTCTTC.

The gene calls are TRBV6-2 or TRBV6-3 and TRBJ2-5, with 8 nucleotides matching TRBD2. With V trimmed by 5 bases and J by 4 bases, 9 bases remained unmatched. The CDR3 has 15 amino acids. Germline V lookup: CDR1 MNHEY, CDR2 SVGEGT. The CDR3 is CASSRKRTSLETQYF. The CDR3 bases are TGTGCCAGCAGTCGAAAAAGGACTAGCCTAGAGACCCAGTACTTC.

This sequence joins TRBV25-1 and TRBJ2-1; 9 nucleotides agree with TRBD2. Germline V gene lookup returns CDR1 MGHDK and CDR2 SYGVNS. The V gene end was trimmed by 6 bases and the J gene end by 7 bases; junction bases not matched to a gene: 7. The CDR3 is 14 amino acids. The chain's CDR3 is CASRESGGLNEQFF. The CDR3 nucleotides read TGTGCCAGCAGGGAAAGCGGGGGGCTAAATGAGCAGTTCTTC.

The chain recombines TRBV7-9 with TRBJ1-4, with a weak D call TRBD1 (5 bases). The V and J ends lost 2 bases and 5 bases respectively, with 15 bases between them. Germline CDR1 reads SEHNR; CDR2 reads FQNEAQ (reference sequence). This CDR3 has 16 amino acids. DNA of the CDR3: TGTGCCAGCAGCTTAACCGGGGCGGGTCTCAATGAAAAACTGTTTTTT. Encoded protein: CASSLTGAGLNEKLFF.

V gene TRBV7-9 combines with J gene TRBJ1-1; perhaps TRBD1 as D (6 bases). V shed 5 bases and J shed 0 bases, with 19 bases lying between them. CDR1 SEHNR and CDR2 FQNEAQ come from the germline V gene (reference sequence). This CDR3 region has 17 residues. CDR3 nucleotide sequence: TGTGCCAGCAGCCCGCCCAGGGGATCGGGCATGAACACTGAAGCTTTCTTT. It translates to CASSPPRGSGMNTEAFF.

V usage is TRBV29-1 and J usage is TRBJ2-3; D perhaps matches TRBD1 (5 bases). CDR1 is SQVTM, CDR2 ANQGSEA, per germline. The CDR3 covers 15 residues. V was trimmed by 0 bases and J by 2 bases, leaving 12 bases between them. The chain's CDR3 is CSVEEGQFYTDTQYF. In DNA, the CDR3 is TGCAGCGTTGAAGAGGGGCAGTTCTACACAGATACGCAGTATTTT.

The chain employs TRBV7-2 and TRBJ2-7, with D unresolved. The CDR3 contains 14 residues. V lost 6 bases to trimming and J lost 2 bases, with 14 bases between them. The germline V gene has CDR1 SGHTA and CDR2 FQGNSA. CDR3 residues: CASRPSGLTYEQYF. CDR3 sequence (DNA): TGTGCCAGCAGGCCCTCCGGGCTCACCTACGAGCAGTACTTC.

The chain links TRBV11-2 to TRBJ2-5, with a possible D match to TRBD2 (6 bases). This CDR3 has 16 amino acids. The ends were cut back, 1 base at V and 2 bases at J, with 14 bases in the middle. In germline, CDR1 is SGHAT, CDR2 FQNNGV. CDR3 loop: CASSLGPAGGQETQYF. The CDR3 bases are TGTGCCAGCAGCTTAGGACCGGCCGGAGGGCAAGAGACCCAGTACTTC.

V gene TRBV2 combines with J gene TRBJ1-6, with D perhaps TRBD1 (6 bases). There are 14 residues in the CDR3. CDR1 is SNHLY and CDR2 is FYNNEI in the germline V gene. The germline V and J ends were trimmed by 8 bases and 9 bases, with 17 bases remaining between them. The CDR3 region is CASRYREAISPLHF. The CDR3, as DNA: TGTGCCAGCCGCTACAGGGAGGCAATTTCACCCCTCCACTTT.

This clone was counted a few times. J is TRBJ2-7 and V is TRBV4-2, with 7 bases identical to TRBD2. CDR1 LGHNA and CDR2 YNFKEQ come from the germline V gene. V lost 5 bases and J lost 5; bases outside the gene matches: 12. CDR3 length: 15 residues. In DNA, the CDR3 is TGTGCCAGCAGCGAAGGCCCGGGAGGATACCACGAGCAGTACTTC. Translation gives CASSEGPGGYHEQYF.

V and J are TRBV9 and TRBJ1-1; D is unresolved. The CDR3 totals 15 residues. CDR1 is SGDLS and CDR2 is YYNGEE in the germline V gene. V lost 0 bases, J lost 4 bases, and 13 bases lay in between. The CDR3 region is CASSVGGGWLTEAFF. The CDR3 nucleotides read TGTGCCAGCAGCGTAGGGGGTGGGTGGCTCACTGAAGCTTTCTTT.

The chain has TRBV28 and TRBJ1-2; possibly TRBD1 for D (5 bases). CDR1 and CDR2 (germline): MDHEN, SYDVKM. V lost 1 base to trimming and J lost 5 bases, with 14 bases between them. The CDR3 sequence is 15 residues long. The CDR3 spells CASSLLVGEGYGYTF. The CDR3 DNA follows: TGTGCCAGCAGTTTATTAGTGGGGGAGGGATATGGCTACACCTTC.

J is TRBJ2-7 and V is TRBV5-1; possible D gene TRBD1, 6 bases. The CDR3 extends over 14 amino acids. Germline V gene sequence: CDR1 SGHRS, CDR2 YFSETQ. With 0 bases removed from V and 3 bases from J, the gap between germline ends came to 10 bases. CDR3 DNA sequence: TGCGCCAGCAGCTTGGACAGGGATGTCTACGAGCAGTACTTC. It codes for CASSLDRDVYEQYF.

This chain uses TRBV19 with TRBJ1-4, with D perhaps matching TRBD1 (5 bases). The CDR3 has 14 residues. Germline V gene lookup returns CDR1 LNHDA and CDR2 SQIVND (reference sequence). The germline V and J ends were trimmed by 10 bases and 2 bases, with 14 bases remaining between them. The CDR3 reads CATKTDPTNEKLFF. In nucleotides, the CDR3 is TGTGCCACCAAGACAGACCCTACTAATGAAAAACTGTTTTTT.

The DNA for the CDR3 is TGTGCCAGCAGCCAAGATGGAGTGGCCGGATCAAACACTGAAGCTTTCTTT. Translating gives CASSQDGVAGSNTEAFF. The chain has TRBV4-2 and TRBJ1-1; D not resolved. Germline V lookup: CDR1 LGHNA, CDR2 YNFKEQ. CDR3 length: 17 residues. V was pared by 0 bases and J by 2 bases, with 16 bases between.

V usage is TRBV2 and J usage is TRBJ1-1; TRBD1 matches 7 bases. Germline V gives CDR1 SNHLY, CDR2 FYNNEI. The CDR3 has 17 residues. V gave up 5 bases and J gave up 5 bases; unmatched junction bases: 17. The CDR3 DNA sequence: TGTGCCAGCAGTATTCGGGACAGCGTCGTACATCTTACTGAAGCTTTCTTT. It specifies CASSIRDSVVHLTEAFF.

The CDR3 reads CSVERRLAGQETQYF. The CDR3 nucleotides read TGCAGCGTTGAACGTCGGCTAGCGGGACAAGAGACCCAGTACTTC. The chain recombines TRBV29-1 with TRBJ2-5; TRBD2 agrees at 9 bases. Germline trimming cut 2 bases from V and 2 bases from J; bases unmatched to any gene: 6. The CDR3 length is 15 residues. CDR1 is SQVTM, CDR2 ANQGSEA, per germline.

V is TRBV7-2 and J is TRBJ2-7; no reliable D call. The CDR3 has 13 amino acids. V was trimmed by 4 bases and J by 1 base, leaving 8 bases between them. Looked up from germline, CDR1 is SGHTA and CDR2 is FQGNSA. CDR3 loop: CASSYPGSYEQYF. CDR3 coding DNA: TGTGCCAGCAGCTACCCCGGATCCTACGAGCAGTACTTC.

The chain employs TRBV5-1 and TRBJ1-2; 8 nucleotides align to TRBD1. CDR3 length: 16 amino acids. Losses at the gene ends were 3 bases for V and 0 bases for J; bases not matched to a gene: 7. Looked up from germline, CDR1 is SGHRS and CDR2 is YFSETQ. The CDR3 protein is CASSWPGQEANYGYTF. CDR3 nucleotides: TGCGCCAGCAGCTGGCCGGGACAGGAAGCTAACTATGGCTACACCTTC.

This chain links TRBV12-3 or TRBV12-4 with TRBJ1-2; the D is unclear. The CDR3 totals 11 residues. The V end was cut by 3 bases, the J end by 5 bases, with 4 bases between. CDR3 bases: TGTGCCAGCAGTTTGGGGTATGGCTACACCTTC. Protein product: CASSLGYGYTF.

The genes are TRBV14 and TRBJ1-2, with D uncertain. This CDR3 region has 16 residues. V shed 1 base and J shed 4 bases, with 16 bases lying between them. Germline V gene sequence: CDR1 SGHDN, CDR2 FVKESK. CDR3 in amino acids: CASSQGRADYRYGYTF. CDR3 DNA sequence: TGTGCCAGCAGCCAAGGTCGGGCAGACTACCGCTATGGCTACACCTTC.

As DNA, the CDR3 is TGCGCCAGCAGCTCTTGGACTATTATTGGGGGCCCCCTCCAGAACACTGAAGCTTTCTTT. This sequence encodes CASSSWTIIGGPLQNTEAFF. V usage is TRBV5-1 and J usage is TRBJ1-1, with D possibly TRBD1 on 6 matching bases. The CDR3 contains 20 residues. The V gene lost 3 bases and the J gene lost 1 base, with 28 bases spanning the gap. Per germline, CDR1 SGHRS and CDR2 YFSETQ.

The chain employs TRBV9 and TRBJ1-2; D gene unclear. The CDR3 length is 13 residues. CDR1 is SGDLS and CDR2 is YYNGEE in the germline V gene. V was cut by 4 bases and J by 0 bases, with 7 bases left in between. CDR3 DNA sequence: TGTGCCAGCAGCATCCAGTCTAACTATGGCTACACCTTC. Translation gives CASSIQSNYGYTF. The full variable domain, in which reference TRBV9 and TRBJ1-2 provide the parts outside the CDR3, is DSGVTQTPKHLITATGQRVTLRCSPRSGDLSVYWYQQSLDQGLQFLIQYYNGEERAKGNILERFSAQQFPDLHSELNLSSLELGDSALYFCASSIQSNYGYTFGSGTRLTVV.

This clone was observed a few times. CDR3 coding DNA: TGCGCCAGCAGCCTGGGACTAGCGGGAGGAATGGAGACCCAGTACTTC. It yields the protein CASSLGLAGGMETQYF. The chain has TRBV4-1 and TRBJ2-5; TRBD2 aligns across 15 bases. V lost 4 bases to trimming and J lost 5 bases; unmatched junction nucleotides: 5. The length of the CDR3 is 16 residues. CDR1 MGHRA and CDR2 YSYEKL come from the germline V gene.